These T cell receptor beta chains were read from a single sample in a study of cytomegalovirus exposure and HLA in healthy donors. The assay was immunoSEQ multiplex PCR, and TCRdb's table has in-frame clones only and misses some. The top ten hold 0.83% of the sample, which has around 350,000 clones, about nine tenths seen once. The material sequenced was PBMCs. The receptors shown here come from a woman between 18 and 29 years old in good health and CMV-seronegative. The CDR3 runs from the conserved cysteine through the conserved F or W. The order of the fields is V gene, J gene, D gene, clone size, CDR3 DNA, CDR3 protein. The D gene is left open where the match is weak. Size values are once, few and many counts, or a class for expanded clones, and some rows have none.

TRBV30	TRBJ2-5	-	-	TGTGCCTGGAGTGTGGAGGCAGGGAGGGAGACCCAGTACTTC	CAWSVEAGRETQYF
TRBV5-4	TRBJ2-7	-	-	TGTGCCAGCAGCTTTAACCCACAGAGCTCCTACGAGCAGTACTTC	CASSFNPQSSYEQYF
TRBV9	TRBJ2-6	-	few	TGTGCCAGCAGCGCGACGGGACACCACTCTGGGGCCAACGTCCTGACTTTC	CASSATGHHSGANVLTF
TRBV6-1	TRBJ2-5	-	-	TGTGCCAGCAGTCGGGACACCAGTTTACAAGAGACCCAGTACTTC	CASSRDTSLQETQYF
TRBV19	TRBJ1-2	TRBD1	few	TGTGCCAGTAGTTCGGGACAGGAGGTATACTATGGCTACACCTTC	CASSSGQEVYYGYTF
TRBV20-1	TRBJ1-2	-	-	TGCAGTTCTGACGGGAACTATGGCTACACCTTC	CSSDGNYGYTF
TRBV2	TRBJ2-5	-	-	TGTGCCACCAGGGGCAGCCAAGAGACCCAGTACTTC	CATRGSQETQYF
TRBV4-2	TRBJ2-2	TRBD2	-	TGTGCCAGCAGCCAAGGGGCGAGCGGGGGATCGAACACCGGGGAGCTGTTTTTT	CASSQGASGGSNTGELFF
TRBV28	TRBJ2-1	TRBD2	-	TGTGCCAGCAGTCCGCCGGGGGGGCGGAACAATGAGCAGTTCTTC	CASSPPGGRNNEQFF
TRBV15	TRBJ1-1	-	-	TGTGCCACCACTTCAGAGAGGCAGCCGAACACTGAAGCTTTCTTT	CATTSERQPNTEAFF
TRBV5-4	TRBJ2-2	-	-	TGTGCCAGCAGCTCACCGGGTCAAGCTAACACCGGGGAGCTGTTTTTT	CASSSPGQANTGELFF
TRBV5-1	TRBJ2-5	-	-	TGCGCCAGCAGCTTGGGGGCGCGCCAGACAGAGACCCAGTACTTC	CASSLGARQTETQYF
TRBV5-4	TRBJ2-1	TRBD2	-	TGTGCCAGCAGCTCCCCCCGGACTAGCGACAATGAGCAGTTCTTC	CASSSPRTSDNEQFF